Below are 17 T cell receptor beta chains sequenced from a single sample in a study of blood T cell repertoires in COVID-19. Generated by immunoSEQ multiplex PCR, the TCRdb table keeps only in-frame clones and is missing some. Counted here are 40,000 to 45,000 clones, about nine tenths occurring once; the ten biggest clones make up 20% to 25%. The sequenced sample consisted of peripheral blood. The receptors derive from a middle-aged man with active COVID-19.

The J gene is TRBJ2-7, the V gene TRBV7-9; 12 nucleotides agree with TRBD1. The CDR3 is 15 amino acids. Unmatched junction bases numbered 3, after V lost 5 bases and J lost 1 base. CDR1 is SEHNR, CDR2 FQNEAQ, per germline (reference sequence). CDR3 sequence (DNA): TGTGCCAGCAGCCGGGGACAGGGGGCGTCCTACGAGCAGTACTTC. Its protein is CASSRGQGASYEQYF. Full variable domain (rest looked up from reference TRBV7-9 and TRBJ2-7): DTGVSQNPRHKITKRGQNVTFRCDPISEHNRLYWYRQTLGQGPEFLTYFQNEAQLEKSRLLSDRFSAERPKGSFSTLEIQRTEQGDSAMYLCASSRGQGASYEQYFGPGTRLTVT.

V is TRBV2 and J is TRBJ2-5; D may be TRBD2 (5 bases). The V gene lost 6 bases and the J gene lost 4 bases, with 15 bases spanning the gap. Germline assignment: CDR1 SNHLY and CDR2 FYNNEI. The CDR3 extends over 14 amino acids. The CDR3 protein is CASRKTGRAETQYF. For the CDR3, the DNA is TGTGCCAGCAGGAAAACGGGAAGGGCAGAGACCCAGTACTTC. The whole variable domain, remainder taken from reference TRBV2 and TRBJ2-5, is EPEVTQTPSHQVTQMGQEVILRCVPISNHLYFYWYRQILGQKVEFLVSFYNNEISEKSEIFDDQFSVERPDGSNFTLKIRSTKLEDSAMYFCASRKTGRAETQYFGPGTRLLVL.

This chain connects TRBV6-5 to TRBJ1-1; a possible D gene is TRBD1 (5 bases). CDR1 MNHEY and CDR2 SVGAGI come from the germline V gene. V lost 6 bases to trimming and J lost 4 bases, with 15 bases between them. The CDR3 extends over 14 amino acids. CDR3 amino acids: CASRPQGFPTEAFF. Written as DNA, the CDR3 is TGTGCCAGCAGACCCCAGGGATTTCCCACTGAAGCTTTCTTT.

The chain has TRBV25-1 and TRBJ2-3, with TRBD2 matching 14 bases. Germline CDR1 reads MGHDK; CDR2 reads SYGVNS. The V segment lost 4 bases and the J segment 5 bases; nucleotides outside the gene matches: 5. The CDR3 contains 16 residues. The DNA for the CDR3 is TGTGCCAGCAGTGCTCGACTAGCGGGAGGGAGAGATACGCAGTATTTT. Its protein is CASSARLAGGRDTQYF. The full variable domain, its missing parts supplied by reference TRBV25-1 and TRBJ2-3, is EADIYQTPRYLVIGTGKKITLECSQTMGHDKMYWYQQDPGMELHLIHYSYGVNSTEKGDLSSESTVSRIRTEHFPLTLESARPSHTSQYLCASSARLAGGRDTQYFGPGTRLTVL.

In this sample, this clone turned up a few times. This chain connects TRBV18 to TRBJ2-2; the D gene is possibly TRBD1 (6 bases). Trimming left V 2 bases short and J 4 bases short, with 11 bases between. CDR1 KGHSH and CDR2 LQKENI come from the germline V gene. The CDR3 has 15 residues. The CDR3 coding sequence is TGTGCCAGCTCACCAGGGGGCCTGGGCACCGGGGAGCTGTTTTTT. This encodes CASSPGGLGTGELFF. Drawing the rest from reference TRBV18 and TRBJ2-2, the complete variable domain is NAGVMQNPRHLVRRRGQEARLRCSPMKGHSHVYWYRQLPEEGLKFMVYLQKENIIDESGMPKERFSAEFPKEGPSILRIQQVVRGDSAAYFCASSPGGLGTGELFFGEGSRLTVL.

The chain recombines TRBV7-8 with TRBJ2-1; D is ambiguous. The V end lost 5 bases, the J end lost 6 bases, and 20 bases lay between the germline ends. The CDR3 loop spans 16 amino acids. Germline V gene data show CDR1 as SGHVS and CDR2 as FQNEAQ. CDR3 amino acids: CASSPALSLEGNEQFF. The CDR3, as DNA: TGTGCCAGCAGCCCAGCGCTGTCTCTAGAAGGCAATGAGCAGTTCTTC.

The gene calls are TRBV11-2 and TRBJ2-1; 8 bases align to TRBD2. J was trimmed by 1 base and V by 4 bases; bases with no gene match: 9. This CDR3 is built from 17 residues. Germline-derived CDR1 and CDR2 are SGHAT and FQNNGV. CDR3 bases: TGTGCCAGCAGCTCCACGACTAGCGCTACTTCCTACAATGAGCAGTTCTTC. As protein: CASSSTTSATSYNEQFF.

This clone showed up just once. The CDR3 sequence is CASSIGSSYEQYF. Here the CDR3 DNA reads TGTGCCAGTAGTATAGGCAGCTCCTACGAGCAGTACTTC. The gene calls are TRBV19 and TRBJ2-7; D is unresolved. Germline V CDR1 and CDR2: LNHDA, SQIVND (reference sequence). With 1 base removed from V and 0 bases from J, the gap between germline ends came to 4 bases. This CDR3 has 13 amino acids.

This clone showed up just once. The V call is TRBV14, the J call TRBJ2-5; no definite D call. This CDR3 is built from 14 residues. Trimming stripped 0 bases from V and 5 bases from J, with 10 bases between. Looked up from germline, CDR1 is SGHDN and CDR2 is FVKESK. DNA for the CDR3: TGTGCCAGCAGCCAAGATCTTAATGTGGAGACCCAGTACTTC. Residues: CASSQDLNVETQYF. Filled out from reference TRBV14 and TRBJ2-5, the complete variable domain reads EAGVTQFPSHSVIEKGQTVTLRCDPISGHDNLYWYRRVMGKEIKFLLHFVKESKQDESGMPNNRFLAERTGGTYSTLKVQPAELEDSGVYFCASSQDLNVETQYFGPGTRLLVL.

This sequence joins TRBV4-3 and TRBJ2-7; D gene ambiguous. In germline, CDR1 is LGHNA, CDR2 YSLEER. The CDR3 totals 13 residues. Trimming took 1 base from V and 2 from J, leaving 6 bases between them. The CDR3 is CASSQGATYEQYF. The DNA of the CDR3 is TGCGCCAGCAGCCAAGGGGCAACCTACGAGCAGTACTTC.

There are a few counts of this clone. The CDR3 loop reads CAIRGEGYGYTF. The CDR3 nucleotides read TGTGCCATCAGGGGAGAGGGATATGGCTACACCTTC. V and J are TRBV12-3 or TRBV12-4 and TRBJ1-2; TRBD1 might be the D (6 bases). This CDR3 is built from 12 residues. Deletions cut 10 bases from V and 5 bases from J, with 14 bases between.

This clone appeared once. The CDR3 sequence is CASSLTTRGQETQYF. In DNA, the CDR3 is TGCGCCAGCAGCTTGACAACCAGGGGGCAAGAGACCCAGTACTTC. This chain links TRBV10-2 with TRBJ2-5, with 7 bases that match TRBD1. The CDR3 consists of 15 residues. Per germline, CDR1 WSHSY and CDR2 SAAADI. The J segment lost 2 bases and the V segment lost 6 bases, leaving 9 bases of the junction unmatched.

V gene TRBV2 combines with J gene TRBJ2-1; possibly TRBD1 for D (6 bases). V was clipped by 5 bases and J by 0 bases, with 26 bases between them. The CDR3 is 20 amino acids. The germline V gene has CDR1 SNHLY and CDR2 FYNNEI. The CDR3: CASSWESRQDSPSSYNEQFF. The CDR3 bases are TGTGCCAGCAGTTGGGAGAGCAGACAGGACTCTCCGAGCTCCTACAATGAGCAGTTCTTC.

V gene TRBV12-2 combines with J gene TRBJ2-7; the D call of TRBD2 is as the table states it, not checked on the DNA. TRBV12-2 is a recognized pseudogene. The CDR3 is made up of 13 amino acids. CDR3 sequence reads: CASRLAGSVEQYF. The CDR3 nucleotides read TGTGCAAGTCGCTTAGCCGGGTCGGTGGAGCAGTACTTC.

The DNA of the CDR3 is TGTGCCAGCAGTGACTACACAGTTCTCACAGATACGCAGTATTTT. Translating it yields CASSDYTVLTDTQYF. V is TRBV2 and J is TRBJ2-3; the D is unclear. Deletions cut 3 bases from V and 2 bases from J, with 12 bases between. The CDR3 is made up of 15 amino acids. The V gene's germline CDR1 is SNHLY and CDR2 FYNNEI.

The chain has TRBV28 and TRBJ2-3, with 11 bases aligning to TRBD2. There are 15 residues in the CDR3. Germline V gene sequence: CDR1 MDHEN, CDR2 SYDVKM. V lost 7 bases and J lost 2; bases outside the gene matches: 5. CDR3 region: CASKRLAGLTDTQYF. As DNA, the CDR3 is TGTGCCAGCAAAAGACTAGCGGGACTCACAGATACGCAGTATTTT.

CDR3 in DNA: TGTGCCAGCTCACCGACTCATACCTACAATGAGCAGTTCTTC. Translated, it gives CASSPTHTYNEQFF. This chain links TRBV18 with TRBJ2-1; unclear D gene. From germline, CDR1 is KGHSH and CDR2 LQKENI. The CDR3 consists of 14 residues. The germline V and J ends were trimmed by 3 bases and 2 bases, with 8 bases remaining between them.